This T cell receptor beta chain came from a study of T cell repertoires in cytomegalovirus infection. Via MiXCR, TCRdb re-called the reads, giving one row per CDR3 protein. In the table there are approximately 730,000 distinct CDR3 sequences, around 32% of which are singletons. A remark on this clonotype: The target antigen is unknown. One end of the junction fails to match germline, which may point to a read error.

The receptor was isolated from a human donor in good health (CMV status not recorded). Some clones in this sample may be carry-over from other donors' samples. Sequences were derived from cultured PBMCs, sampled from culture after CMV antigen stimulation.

The CDR3 region is CASSSLGGGLGDTQYF. DNA for the CDR3: TGTGCCAGCAGCTCTTTGGGCGGGGGGTTGGGAGATACGCAGTATTTT. V usage is TRBV5-3 and J usage is TRBJ2-3; TRBD2 matches at 8 bases. TRBV5-3 carries the ORF label, with uncertain function. This CDR3 region has 16 residues.